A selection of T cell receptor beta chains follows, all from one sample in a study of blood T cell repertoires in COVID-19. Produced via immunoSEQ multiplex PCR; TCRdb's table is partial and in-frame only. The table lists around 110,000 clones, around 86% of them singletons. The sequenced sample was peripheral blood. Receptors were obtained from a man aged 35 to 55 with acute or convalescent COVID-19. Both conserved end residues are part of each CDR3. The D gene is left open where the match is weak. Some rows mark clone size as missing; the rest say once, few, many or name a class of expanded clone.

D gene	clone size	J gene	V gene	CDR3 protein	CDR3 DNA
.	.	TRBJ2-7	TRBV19	CASSIATGTSYEQYF	TGTGCCAGTAGTATAGCCACCGGGACATCCTACGAGCAGTACTTC
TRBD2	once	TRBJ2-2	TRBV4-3	CASSQEAGANTGELFF	TGCGCCAGCAGCCAAGAAGCGGGGGCGAACACCGGGGAGCTGTTTTTT
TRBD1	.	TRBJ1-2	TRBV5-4	CASSWGTGANYGYTF	TGTGCCAGCAGCTGGGGGACAGGGGCGAACTATGGCTACACCTTC
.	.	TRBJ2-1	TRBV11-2	CASSFTGRGFF	TGTGCCAGCAGCTTTACCGGTCGTGGGTTCTTC
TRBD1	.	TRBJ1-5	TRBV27	CASSLETGTQPQHF	TGTGCCAGCAGTTTAGAGACAGGGACTCAGCCCCAGCATTTT
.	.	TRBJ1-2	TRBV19	CASTGVNGYTF	TGTGCCAGTACAGGGGTTAATGGCTACACCTTC
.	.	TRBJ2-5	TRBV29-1	CSAGQLQETQYF	TGCAGCGCCGGACAGCTACAAGAGACCCAGTACTTC
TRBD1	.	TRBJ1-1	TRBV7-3	CASSPQNRGNTEAFF	TGTGCCAGCAGCCCCCAAAACAGGGGGAACACTGAAGCTTTCTTT
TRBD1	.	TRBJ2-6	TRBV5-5	CASSLRTGAISGANVLTF	TGTGCCAGCAGCTTAAGGACAGGGGCCATATCTGGGGCCAACGTCCTGACTTTC
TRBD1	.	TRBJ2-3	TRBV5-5	CASSLGLRTGATATQYF	TGTGCCAGCAGCTTGGGGCTCCGGACAGGGGCCACAGCTACGCAGTATTTT
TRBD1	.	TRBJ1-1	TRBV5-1	CASTPMAGTENTEAFF	TGCGCCAGCACACCAATGGCCGGGACAGAGAACACTGAAGCTTTCTTT
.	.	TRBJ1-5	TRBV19	CASSPDTDQPQHF	TGTGCCAGTAGTCCTGACACCGATCAGCCCCAGCATTTT
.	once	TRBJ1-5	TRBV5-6	CASSLAGYGNQPQHF	TGTGCCAGCAGCTTGGCAGGGTATGGCAATCAGCCCCAGCATTTT
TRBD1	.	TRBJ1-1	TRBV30	CAWSRGGFAEAFF	TGTGCCTGGAGTCGAGGGGGCTTCGCTGAAGCTTTCTTT
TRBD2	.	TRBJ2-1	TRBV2	CASSVGGSAVNEQFF	TGTGCCAGCAGTGTCGGCGGGAGCGCCGTCAATGAGCAGTTCTTC
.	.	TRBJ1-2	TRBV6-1	CASSETRGRYGYTF	TGTGCCAGCAGTGAAACCAGGGGTCGGTATGGCTACACCTTC
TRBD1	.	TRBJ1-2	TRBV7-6	CASSPEETGAGGYTF	TGTGCCAGCAGCCCAGAAGAGACAGGGGCCGGTGGCTACACCTTC
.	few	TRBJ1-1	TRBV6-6	CASRYSPVNTEAFF	TGTGCCAGCAGGTACTCTCCAGTGAACACTGAAGCTTTCTTT
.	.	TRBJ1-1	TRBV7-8	CASSFRELNTEAFF	TGTGCCAGCAGCTTTCGGGAGCTGAACACTGAAGCTTTCTTT
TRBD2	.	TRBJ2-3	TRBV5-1	CASRPPSGSLLTDTQYF	TGCGCCAGCAGGCCGCCTAGCGGGAGCCTACTCACAGATACGCAGTATTTT
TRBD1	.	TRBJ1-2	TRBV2	CASSTGGWNGYTF	TGTGCCAGCAGTACAGGGGGTTGGAATGGCTACACCTTC